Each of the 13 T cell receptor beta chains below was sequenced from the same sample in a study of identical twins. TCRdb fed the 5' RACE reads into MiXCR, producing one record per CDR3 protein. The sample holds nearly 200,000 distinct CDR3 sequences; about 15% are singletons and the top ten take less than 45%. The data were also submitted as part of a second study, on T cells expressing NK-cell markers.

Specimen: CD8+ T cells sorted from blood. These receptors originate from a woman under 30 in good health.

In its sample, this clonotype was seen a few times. As DNA, the CDR3 is TGTGCCAGCAGTGAGGGGTCCGTCTACAATGAGCAGTTCTTC. It encodes CASSEGSVYNEQFF. This chain connects TRBV25-1 to TRBJ2-1; D is ambiguous. Trimming stripped 3 bases from V and 3 bases from J, with 9 bases between. The germline V gene has CDR1 MGHDK and CDR2 SYGVNS. This CDR3 has 14 residues.

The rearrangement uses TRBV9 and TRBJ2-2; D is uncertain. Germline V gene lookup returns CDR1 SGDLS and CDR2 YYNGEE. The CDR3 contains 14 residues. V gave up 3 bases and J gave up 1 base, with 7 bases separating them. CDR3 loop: CASSDRVNTGELFF. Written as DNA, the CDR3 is TGTGCCAGCAGCGATCGCGTGAACACCGGGGAGCTGTTTTTT.

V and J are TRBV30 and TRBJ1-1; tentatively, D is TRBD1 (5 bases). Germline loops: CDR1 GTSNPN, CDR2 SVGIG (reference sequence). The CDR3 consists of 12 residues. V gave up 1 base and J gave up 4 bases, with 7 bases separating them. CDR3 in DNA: TGTGCCTGGAGTGCCGACAGCACTGAAGCTTTCTTT. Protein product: CAWSADSTEAFF.

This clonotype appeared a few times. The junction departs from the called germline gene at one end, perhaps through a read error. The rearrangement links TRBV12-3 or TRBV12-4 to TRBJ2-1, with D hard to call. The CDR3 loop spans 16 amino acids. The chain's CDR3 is CASSLVVRGIYNEQFF. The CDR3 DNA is TGTGCCAGCAGCTTAGTGGTACGCGGAATCTACAATGAGCAGTTCTTC.

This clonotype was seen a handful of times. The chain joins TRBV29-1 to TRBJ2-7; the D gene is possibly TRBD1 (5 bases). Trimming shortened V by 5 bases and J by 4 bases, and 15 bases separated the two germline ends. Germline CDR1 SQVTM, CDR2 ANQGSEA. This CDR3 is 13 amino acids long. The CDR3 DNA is TGCAGCGTTTATCAGGGTATTGGGTACGAGCAGTACTTC. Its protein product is CSVYQGIGYEQYF.

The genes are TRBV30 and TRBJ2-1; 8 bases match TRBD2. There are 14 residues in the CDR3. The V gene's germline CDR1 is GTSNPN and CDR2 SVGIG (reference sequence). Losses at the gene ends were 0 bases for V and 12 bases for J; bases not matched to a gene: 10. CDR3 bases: TGTGCCTGGAGTGTACGCGGGGGGAACAGATGGCAGTTCTTC. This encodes CAWSVRGGNRWQFF.

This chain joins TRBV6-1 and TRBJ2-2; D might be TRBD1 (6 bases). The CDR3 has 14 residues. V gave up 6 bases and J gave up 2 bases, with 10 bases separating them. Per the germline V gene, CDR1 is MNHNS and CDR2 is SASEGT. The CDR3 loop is CASSWTANTGELFF. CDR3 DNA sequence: TGTGCCAGCAGCTGGACAGCAAACACCGGGGAGCTGTTTTTT.

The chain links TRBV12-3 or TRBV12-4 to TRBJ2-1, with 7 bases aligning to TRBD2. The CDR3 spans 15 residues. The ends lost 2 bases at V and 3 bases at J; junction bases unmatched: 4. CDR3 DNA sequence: TGTGCCAGCAGTTTAAGCGGGGTAGGCTACAATGAGCAGTTCTTC. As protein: CASSLSGVGYNEQFF.

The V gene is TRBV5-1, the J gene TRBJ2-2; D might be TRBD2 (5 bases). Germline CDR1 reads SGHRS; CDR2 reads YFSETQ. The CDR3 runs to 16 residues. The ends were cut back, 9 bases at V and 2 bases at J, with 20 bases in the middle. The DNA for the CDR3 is TGCGCCACCAGGCGACGGGGATGGGAAAACACCGGGGAGCTGTTTTTT. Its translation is CATRRRGWENTGELFF.

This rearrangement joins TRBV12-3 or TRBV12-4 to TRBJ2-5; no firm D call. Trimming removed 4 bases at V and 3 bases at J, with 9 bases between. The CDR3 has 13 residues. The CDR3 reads CASSYLGEETQYF. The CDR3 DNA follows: TGTGCCAGCAGTTACTTGGGTGAAGAGACCCAGTACTTC.

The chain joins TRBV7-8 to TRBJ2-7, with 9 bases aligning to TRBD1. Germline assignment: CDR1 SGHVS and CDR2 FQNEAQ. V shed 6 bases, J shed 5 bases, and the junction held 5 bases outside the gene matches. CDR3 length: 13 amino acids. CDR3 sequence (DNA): TGTGCCAGCAGGGGACAGGGTAACAACGAGCAGTACTTC. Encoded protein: CASRGQGNNEQYF.

As DNA, the CDR3 is TGTGCCAGCAGTGAAGTTTTGGGAACGAACACTGAAGCTTTCTTT. This encodes CASSEVLGTNTEAFF. The gene calls are TRBV6-1 and TRBJ1-1, with D unclear. The V and J ends lost 1 base and 1 base respectively, with 10 bases between them. This CDR3 comprises 15 residues. In germline, CDR1 is MNHNS, CDR2 SASEGT.

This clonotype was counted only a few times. In DNA, the CDR3 is TGTGCCAGCAGTATCGGGTCTTTTGAGGCGGAGACCCAGTACTTC. Encoded protein: CASSIGSFEAETQYF. This rearrangement joins TRBV6-1 to TRBJ2-5; D unclear. CDR1 is MNHNS, CDR2 SASEGT, per germline. The CDR3 loop spans 15 amino acids. V was trimmed by 5 bases and J by 5 bases, leaving 18 bases between them.